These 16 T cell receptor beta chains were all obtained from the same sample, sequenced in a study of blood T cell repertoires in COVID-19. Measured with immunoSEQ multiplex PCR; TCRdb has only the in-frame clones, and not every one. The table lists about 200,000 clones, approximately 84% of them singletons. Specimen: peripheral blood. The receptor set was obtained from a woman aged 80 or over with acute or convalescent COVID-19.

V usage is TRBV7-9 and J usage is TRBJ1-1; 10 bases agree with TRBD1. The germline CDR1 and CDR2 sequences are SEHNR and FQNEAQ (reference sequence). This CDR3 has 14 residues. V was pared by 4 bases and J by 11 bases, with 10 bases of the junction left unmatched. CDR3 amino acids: CASSSDRGRSGAFF. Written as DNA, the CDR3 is TGTGCCAGCAGCTCAGACAGGGGGCGATCGGGGGCTTTCTTT.

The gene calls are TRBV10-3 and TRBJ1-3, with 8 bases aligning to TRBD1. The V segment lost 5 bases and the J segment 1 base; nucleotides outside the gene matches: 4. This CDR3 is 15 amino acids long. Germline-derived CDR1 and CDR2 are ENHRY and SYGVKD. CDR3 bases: TGTGCCATCAGTATACGACAGGGGTCTGGAAACACCATATATTTT. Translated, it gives CAISIRQGSGNTIYF.

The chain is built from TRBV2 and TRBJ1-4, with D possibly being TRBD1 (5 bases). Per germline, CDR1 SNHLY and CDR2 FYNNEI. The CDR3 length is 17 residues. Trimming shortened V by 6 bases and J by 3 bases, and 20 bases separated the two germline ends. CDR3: CASSRIAGMVANEKLFF. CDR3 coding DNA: TGTGCCAGCAGCCGTATTGCAGGGATGGTGGCTAATGAAAAACTGTTTTTT.

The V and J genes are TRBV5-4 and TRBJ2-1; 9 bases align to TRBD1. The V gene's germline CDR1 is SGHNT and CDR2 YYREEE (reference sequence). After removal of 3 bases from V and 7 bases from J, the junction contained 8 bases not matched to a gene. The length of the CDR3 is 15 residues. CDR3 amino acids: CASSSGTGMANEQFF. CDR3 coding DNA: TGTGCCAGCAGCTCCGGGACAGGGATGGCGAATGAGCAGTTCTTC.

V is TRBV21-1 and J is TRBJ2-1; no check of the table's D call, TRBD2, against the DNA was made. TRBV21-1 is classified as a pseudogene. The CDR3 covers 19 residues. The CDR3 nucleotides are TGTGCCAGCAGCAAAAGGTCGGGGGGGTTACGGACTAGCAACTATGAGCAGTTCTTC. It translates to CASSKRSGGLRTSNYEQFF.

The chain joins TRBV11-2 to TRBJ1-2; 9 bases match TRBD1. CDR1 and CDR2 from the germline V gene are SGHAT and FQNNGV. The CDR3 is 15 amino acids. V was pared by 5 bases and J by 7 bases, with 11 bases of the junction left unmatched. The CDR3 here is CASSPSPGQGRGYTF. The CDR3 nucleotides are TGTGCCAGCAGCCCGTCTCCGGGACAGGGTCGTGGCTACACCTTC.

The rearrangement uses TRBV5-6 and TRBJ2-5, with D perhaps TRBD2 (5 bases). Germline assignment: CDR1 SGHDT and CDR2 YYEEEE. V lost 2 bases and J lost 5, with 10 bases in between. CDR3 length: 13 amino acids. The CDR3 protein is CASSLPPGETQYF. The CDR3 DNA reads TGTGCCAGCAGCTTACCCCCGGGGGAGACCCAGTACTTC.

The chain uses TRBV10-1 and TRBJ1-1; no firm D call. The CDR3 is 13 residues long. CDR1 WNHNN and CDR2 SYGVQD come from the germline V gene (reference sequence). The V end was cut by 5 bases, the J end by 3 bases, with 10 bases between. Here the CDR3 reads CASSLSVYTEAFF. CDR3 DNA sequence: TGCGCCAGCAGTTTATCAGTCTACACTGAAGCTTTCTTT.

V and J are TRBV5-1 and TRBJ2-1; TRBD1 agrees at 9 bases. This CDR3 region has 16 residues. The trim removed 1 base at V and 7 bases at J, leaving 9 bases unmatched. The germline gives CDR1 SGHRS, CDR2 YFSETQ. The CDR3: CASSLSPPGQGNEQFF. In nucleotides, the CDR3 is TGCGCCAGCAGCTTGAGTCCTCCGGGACAGGGTAATGAGCAGTTCTTC.

The CDR3 DNA sequence: TGTGCCAGCAGTCAATCTAGCGGGACGGGGTCAGATACGCAGTATTTT. This gives the protein CASSQSSGTGSDTQYF. This sequence joins TRBV28 and TRBJ2-3; 9 bases fit TRBD2. V lost 5 bases to trimming and J lost 4 bases; unmatched junction nucleotides: 10. CDR1 and CDR2 from the germline V gene are MDHEN and SYDVKM. The CDR3 extends over 16 amino acids.

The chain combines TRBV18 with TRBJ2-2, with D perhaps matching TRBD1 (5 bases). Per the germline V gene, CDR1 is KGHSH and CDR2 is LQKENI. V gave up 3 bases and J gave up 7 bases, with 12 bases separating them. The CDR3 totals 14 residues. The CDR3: CASSPFPQGGELFF. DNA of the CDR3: TGTGCCAGCTCACCTTTCCCTCAGGGCGGGGAGCTGTTTTTT.

The CDR3 reads CASSPGLAGEQETQYF. The CDR3 region has the DNA TGTGCCAGCAGCCCAGGACTAGCGGGGGAGCAAGAGACCCAGTACTTC. The chain employs TRBV5-4 and TRBJ2-5, with TRBD2 identical over 13 bases. Germline V gene lookup returns CDR1 SGHNT and CDR2 YYREEE (reference sequence). The CDR3 is made up of 16 amino acids. Trimming removed 4 bases from V and 2 bases from J; junction bases left unmatched: 5.

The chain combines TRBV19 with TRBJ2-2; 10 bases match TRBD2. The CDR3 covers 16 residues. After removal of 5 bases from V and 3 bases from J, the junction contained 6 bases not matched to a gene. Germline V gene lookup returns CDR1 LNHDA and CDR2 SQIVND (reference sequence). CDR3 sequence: CASSGGLAPDTGELFF. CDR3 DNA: TGTGCCAGTAGTGGGGGACTAGCGCCTGACACCGGGGAGCTGTTTTTT.

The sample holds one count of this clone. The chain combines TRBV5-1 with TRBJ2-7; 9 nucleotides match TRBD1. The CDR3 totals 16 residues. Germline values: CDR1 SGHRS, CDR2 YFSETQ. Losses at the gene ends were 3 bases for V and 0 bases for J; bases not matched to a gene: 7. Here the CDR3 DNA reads TGCGCCAGCAGCTCAACAGGGGGCGCCTCCTCCTACGAGCAGTACTTC. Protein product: CASSSTGGASSYEQYF. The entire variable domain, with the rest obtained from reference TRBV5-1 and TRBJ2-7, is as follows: KAGVTQTPRYLIKTRGQQVTLSCSPISGHRSVSWYQQTPGQGLQFLFEYFSETQRNKGNFPGRFSGRQFSNSRSEMNVSTLELGDSALYLCASSSTGGASSYEQYFGPGTRLTVT.

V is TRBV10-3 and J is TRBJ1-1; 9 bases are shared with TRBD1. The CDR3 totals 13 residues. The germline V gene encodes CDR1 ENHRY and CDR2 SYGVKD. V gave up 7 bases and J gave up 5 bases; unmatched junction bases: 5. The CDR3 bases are TGTGCCATCAACCCGGGACAGGGAACTGAAGCTTTCTTT. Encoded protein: CAINPGQGTEAFF.

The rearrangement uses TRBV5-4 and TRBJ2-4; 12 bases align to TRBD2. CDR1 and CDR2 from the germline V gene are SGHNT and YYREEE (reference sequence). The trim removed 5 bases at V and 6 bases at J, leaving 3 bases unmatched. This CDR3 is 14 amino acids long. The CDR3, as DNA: TGTGCCAGCAGTCTAGCGGGGGGGGGAAACATTCAGTACTTC. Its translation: CASSLAGGGNIQYF.